Ten or more counts support the clone carrying this TCR beta chain. RNA transcripts served as the template for amplifying TCR beta CDR3 regions. HTBI primers were used for first-round RT-PCR of the TCR CDR3. Via MiXCR, TCRdb re-called the multiplex PCR reads, giving one row per CDR3 protein. The table shows 350,000 to 400,000 distinct CDR3 sequences, with over 11% occurring only once. The CDR3 consists of 12 residues. Germline CDR1 SGHTA, CDR2 FQGTGA. The ends were cut back, 5 bases at V and 6 bases at J, with 7 bases in the middle. The source of the sample is a study of T cells in Graves' hyperthyroidism and ophthalmopathy.

The material sequenced was blood. The chain carries TRBV7-3 and TRBJ2-2; a weak D match, TRBD2 (5 bases). The source of this sequence is a woman aged 60-75 years with Graves' hyperthyroidism. CDR3 in amino acids: CASSQEAGELFF. The CDR3 bases are TGTGCCAGCAGCCAGGAGGCCGGGGAGCTGTTTTTT.